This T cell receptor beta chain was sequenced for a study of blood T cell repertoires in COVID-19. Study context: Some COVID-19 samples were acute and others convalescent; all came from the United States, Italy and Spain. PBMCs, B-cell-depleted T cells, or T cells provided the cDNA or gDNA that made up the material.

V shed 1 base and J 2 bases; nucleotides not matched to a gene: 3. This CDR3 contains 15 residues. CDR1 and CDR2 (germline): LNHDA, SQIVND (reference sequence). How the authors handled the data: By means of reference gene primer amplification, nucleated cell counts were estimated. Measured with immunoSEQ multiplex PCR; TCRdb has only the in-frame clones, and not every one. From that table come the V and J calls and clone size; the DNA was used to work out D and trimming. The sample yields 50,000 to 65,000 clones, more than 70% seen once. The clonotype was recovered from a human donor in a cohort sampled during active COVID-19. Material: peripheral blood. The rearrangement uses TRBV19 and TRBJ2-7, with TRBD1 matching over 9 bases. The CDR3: CASSIGTGAAYEQYF. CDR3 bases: TGTGCCAGTAGTATAGGGACAGGGGCTGCCTACGAGCAGTACTTC.